The present TCR beta chain was sequenced within a study of T-cell memory formation after mild COVID-19. The CDR3 runs to 14 residues. Germline CDR1 reads MNHNY; CDR2 reads SVGAGI (reference sequence). V dropped 6 bases and J dropped 8 bases, with 19 bases sitting between them. One entry per CDR3 protein, called by TCRdb with MiXCR from the 5' RACE reads. The sample lists about 290,000 distinct CDR3 sequences, about 16% seen once, with roughly a fifth in the top ten. This clonotype showed up just a few times. The V call is TRBV6-6, the J call TRBJ1-2; unclear D gene. Sequencing used PBMCs or a T cell subset sorted from them (not recorded which). The clonotype comes from a man younger than 30 who had mild COVID-19 (a few samples of this study predate the infection). Cell type and time point are not known. The CDR3 protein is CASSPSGRLYGYTF. The CDR3 nucleotides are TGTGCCAGCAGCCCGTCTGGCAGGCTGTACGGCTACACCTTC.